The rows below give T cell receptor beta chains drawn from one sample of a study of HIV-infected children after antiretroviral therapy interruption. From the 3' RACE reads, TCRdb called clonotypes with MiXCR, one entry per CDR3 protein. The sample carries roughly 16,000 distinct CDR3 sequences, 3.4% recorded once. The sample was CD45RA+ CD4+ T cells from PBMCs, taken from a donor given antiretroviral therapy, either interrupted or continuous. These receptors originate from a child aged 2-17 years with HIV. The CDR3 runs from the conserved cysteine through the conserved F or W. A D gene is named only where the DNA matches it firmly. Expanded clones get a size class; other rows say once, few or many, or leave the size out.

j_call | d_call | clone_size | v_call | cdr3_nt | cdr3_aa
TRBJ1-2 | NA | many | TRBV10-3 | TGTGCCATCAGTGTGAATTCAGGGACTAACACCTTC | CAISVNSGTNTF
TRBJ2-5 | NA | many | TRBV5-1 | TGCGCCAGCAGCTGGGGCGGCTCGACGCAACAAAGGGGAGAGACCCAGTACTTC | CASSWGGSTQQRGETQYF
TRBJ1-5 | NA | many | TRBV23-1 | TGCGCCAGCAGTCAACCCCACCCGGTAGGGTGTAGGGATCAGCCCCAGCATTTT | CASSQPHPVGCRDQPQHF
TRBJ2-7 | TRBD2 | many | TRBV5-6 | TGTGCCAGCAGCGCTGGACTAGCGGGAGCCTACGAGCAGTACTTC | CASSAGLAGAYEQYF
TRBJ2-1 | TRBD2 | many | TRBV12-3/TRBV12-4 | TGTGCCAGCAGTTTCCGGCGGGGGGCCCTGTCTGAGCAGTTCTTC | CASSFRRGALSEQFF
TRBJ2-1 | NA | many | TRBV24-1 | TGTGCCACCAGTGACTCAACGCCAGGGGGGGTAAATGAGCAGTTCTTC | CATSDSTPGGVNEQFF
TRBJ1-2 | NA | many | TRBV29-1 | TGCAGCGTTGAAGGGGCTGGTGGCTACACCTTC | CSVEGAGGYTF
TRBJ2-7 | NA | many | TRBV28 | TGTGCCAGCAGTCTGGATAGCTACGAGCAGTACTTC | CASSLDSYEQYF
TRBJ1-1 | NA | many | TRBV27 | TGTGCCAGCAGTTTAGTGGGGGCGAGGACTGAAGCTTTCTTT | CASSLVGARTEAFF
TRBJ2-3 | NA | many | TRBV2 | TGTGCCAGCAGTCAGGGCGACACAGATACGCAGTATTTT | CASSQGDTDTQYF
TRBJ1-1 | NA | many | TRBV29-1 | TGCAGCGTTGAAGCCCACGAGGGAATGAACACTGAAGCTTTCTTT | CSVEAHEGMNTEAFF
TRBJ2-3 | TRBD2 | many | TRBV4-1 | TGCGCCAGCAGCCCTAGCGGGGGGCGCTGGGATACGCAGTATTTT | CASSPSGGRWDTQYF
TRBJ1-4 | NA | many | TRBV7-2 | TGTGCCAGCAGCTTAGGGTTGGTGGGTTCGGAAAAACTGTTTTTT | CASSLGLVGSEKLFF
TRBJ1-5 | NA | medium-sized | TRBV6-5 | TGTGCCAGCAGTCGGACAGCCAGGCAGCCCCAGCATTTT | CASSRTARQPQHF
TRBJ1-1 | TRBD1 | NA | TRBV11-2 | TGTGCTAGCAGCCCCCGGGACAGCGATTTTCGATCTTTCTTT | CASSPRDSDFRSFF
TRBJ2-1 | TRBD1 | many | TRBV19 | TGTGCCAGTAGCTCTTATACAGGGGGACGGGAGCAGTTCTTC | CASSSYTGGREQFF
TRBJ2-1 | TRBD2 | medium-sized | TRBV7-3 | TGTGCCAGCAGCTCACCCGCTAGCGGGGTGCTCAATGAGCAGTTCTTC | CASSSPASGVLNEQFF
TRBJ2-5 | NA | many | TRBV20-1 | TGCAGTGCTGTACCCGTAGCGGAGAGGGGGGAGACCCAGTACTTC | CSAVPVAERGETQYF
TRBJ2-7 | NA | NA | TRBV28 | TGTGCCAGCAGTCCCCCCGGCCACGAGCAGTACTTC | CASSPPGHEQYF
TRBJ2-3 | NA | many | TRBV20-1 | TGCAGTGCTAGTGTGGGGACAGATACGCAGTATTTT | CSASVGTDTQYF
TRBJ2-7 | NA | many | TRBV20-1 | TGCAGCGCGGCGATTGGCAGTTTCTACGAGCAGTACTTC | CSAAIGSFYEQYF
TRBJ2-1 | NA | many | TRBV4-1 | TGCGCCAGCAGCCAAGCGGGGCTCCGATCCTACAATGAGCAGTTCTTC | CASSQAGLRSYNEQFF
TRBJ1-5 | NA | many | TRBV6-6 | TGTGCCAGCAGTGTTACAGGGATTTTAGGTCAGCCCCAGCATTTT | CASSVTGILGQPQHF
TRBJ1-2 | TRBD1 | medium-sized | TRBV7-7 | TGTGCCAGCAGCTTACGACAGGGGTACTATGGCTACACCTTC | CASSLRQGYYGYTF
TRBJ2-1 | NA | many | TRBV5-1 | TGCGCCAGCAGCAGGGGACATGGCTATGAGCAGTTCTTC | CASSRGHGYEQFF
TRBJ2-1 | TRBD1 | NA | TRBV5-1 | TGCGCCAGCAGCTTAGGGACAGGGGCCTGGGATGAGCAGTTCTTC | CASSLGTGAWDEQFF
TRBJ2-3 | NA | many | TRBV20-1 | TGCAGTGCTAGAGATGGCGGAGATACGCAGTATTTT | CSARDGGDTQYF
TRBJ2-5 | TRBD1 | many | TRBV11-3 | TGTGCCAGCAGCTTTTCCAGGGGGCAGGAGACCCAGTACTTC | CASSFSRGQETQYF
TRBJ2-3 | TRBD2 | many | TRBV20-1 | TGCAGTGCTAGTAGCGGGGGGGCGGATACGCAGTATTTT | CSASSGGADTQYF
TRBJ1-2 | NA | medium-sized | TRBV29-1 | TGCAGCGTTGAAGATCGCACAGGGTATGGCTACACCTTC | CSVEDRTGYGYTF
TRBJ2-7 | TRBD2 | many | TRBV13 | TGTGCCAGCAGCTTTCTAGCGGGCCCAAACTCCTACGAGCAGTACTTC | CASSFLAGPNSYEQYF
TRBJ2-2 | TRBD1 | many | TRBV5-1 | TGCGCCAGCAGCTTGACCGGGACAGAGATCACCGGGGAGCTGTTTTTT | CASSLTGTEITGELFF
TRBJ1-1 | NA | many | TRBV6-5 | TGTGCCAGCAAGATGAACACTGAAGCTTTCTTT | CASKMNTEAFF
TRBJ1-1 | NA | many | TRBV20-1 | TGCAGTGCTAGGGTTGGGGGTCCGAACACTGAAGCTTTCTTT | CSARVGGPNTEAFF
TRBJ2-3 | NA | many | TRBV28 | TGTGCCAGCAGTGTCACAGATACGCAGTATTTT | CASSVTDTQYF
TRBJ2-7 | TRBD2 | once | TRBV20-1 | TGCAGTGCTCGAGTTGATCGGCTAGCGGGCTACGAGCAGTACTTC | CSARVDRLAGYEQYF
TRBJ1-1 | NA | medium-sized | TRBV11-1 | TGTGCCAGCAGCCCGGACGTGGGCACTGAAGCTTTCTTT | CASSPDVGTEAFF
TRBJ2-7 | TRBD2 | medium-sized | TRBV5-1 | TGCGCCAGCAGCCAAGGAAGCGGGGGGCCCTACGAGCAGTACTTC | CASSQGSGGPYEQYF